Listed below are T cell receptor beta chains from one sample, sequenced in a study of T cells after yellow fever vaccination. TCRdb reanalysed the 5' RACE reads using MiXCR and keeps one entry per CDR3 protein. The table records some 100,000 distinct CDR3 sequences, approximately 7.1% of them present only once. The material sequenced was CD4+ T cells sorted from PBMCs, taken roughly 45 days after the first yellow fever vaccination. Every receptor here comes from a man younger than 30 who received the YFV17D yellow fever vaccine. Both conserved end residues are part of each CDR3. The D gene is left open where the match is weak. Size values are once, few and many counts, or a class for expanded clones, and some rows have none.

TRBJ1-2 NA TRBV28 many CASSPLLGREAGYTF TGTGCCAGCAGCCCACTCCTGGGCAGGGAGGCTGGCTACACCTTC
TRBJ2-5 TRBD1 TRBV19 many CASRGTAQETQYF TGTGCCAGTAGGGGGACAGCACAAGAGACCCAGTACTTC
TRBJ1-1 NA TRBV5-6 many CASGWRDTEAFF TGTGCCAGCGGATGGAGGGACACTGAAGCTTTCTTT
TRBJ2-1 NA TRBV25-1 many CASSGWGAYNEQFF TGTGCCAGCAGTGGGTGGGGGGCCTACAATGAGCAGTTCTTC
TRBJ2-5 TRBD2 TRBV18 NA CASSPGRLAGEETQYF TGTGCCAGCTCACCGGGGCGATTAGCGGGGGAAGAGACCCAGTACTTC
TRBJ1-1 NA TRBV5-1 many CASSLVEQNTEAFF TGCGCCAGCAGCTTAGTTGAGCAGAACACTGAAGCTTTCTTT
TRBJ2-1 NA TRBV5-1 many CASSLGLVDNEQFF TGCGCCAGCAGCTTGGGACTAGTAGACAATGAGCAGTTCTTC
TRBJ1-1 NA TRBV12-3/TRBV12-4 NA CASSFRGANTEAFF TGTGCCAGCAGTTTTCGGGGGGCGAACACTGAAGCTTTCTTT
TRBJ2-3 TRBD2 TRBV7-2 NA CATGLAGGPSTDTQYF TGTGCAACGGGACTAGCGGGGGGGCCGAGCACAGATACGCAGTATTTT
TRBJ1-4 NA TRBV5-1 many CASSLGTALNEKLFF TGCGCCAGCAGCTTGGGGACAGCGCTTAATGAAAAACTGTTTTTT
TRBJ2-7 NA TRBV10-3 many CASRDTDYEQYF TGTGCCTCCCGGGACACTGACTACGAGCAGTACTTC
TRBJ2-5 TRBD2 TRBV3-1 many CASSQEQRGGVETQYF TGTGCCAGCAGCCAAGAACAGCGGGGGGGCGTTGAGACCCAGTACTTC
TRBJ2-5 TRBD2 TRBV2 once CAFSPRAMTSGGPGTQYF TGTGCCTTCAGTCCTCGCGCTATGACTAGCGGGGGGCCGGGGACCCAGTACTTC
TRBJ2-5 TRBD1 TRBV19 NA CTSSTGQGTRGQETQYF TGTACCAGTAGTACGGGACAGGGGACAAGGGGACAAGAGACCCAGTACTTC
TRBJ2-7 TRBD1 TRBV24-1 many CATSDLKGQGPPLNEQYF TGTGCCACCAGTGATTTGAAGGGACAGGGGCCCCCTTTGAACGAGCAGTACTTC
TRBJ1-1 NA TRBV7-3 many CASSLEGGEAFF TGTGCCAGCAGCTTAGAGGGGGGTGAAGCTTTCTTT
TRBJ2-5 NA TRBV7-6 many CASSINQETQYF TGTGCCAGCAGCATAAACCAAGAGACCCAGTACTTC
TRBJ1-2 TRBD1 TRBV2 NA CASSRGTGDPNAGYTF TGTGCCAGCAGTCGTGGGACAGGGGATCCAAATGCTGGCTACACCTTC
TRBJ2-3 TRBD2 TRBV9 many CASSVEPAGGGGDTQYF TGTGCCAGCAGCGTAGAACCAGCGGGGGGCGGGGGAGATACGCAGTATTTT
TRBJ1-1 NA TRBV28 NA CASTWGTEAFF TGTGCCAGCACCTGGGGGACTGAAGCTTTCTTT
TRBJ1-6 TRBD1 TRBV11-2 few CASSLATRTGPNSPLHF TGTGCCAGCAGCTTAGCTACACGGACAGGGCCTAATTCACCCCTCCACTTT
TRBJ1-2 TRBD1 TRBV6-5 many CASRTGIYGYTF TGTGCCAGCCGGACAGGGATCTATGGCTACACCTTC
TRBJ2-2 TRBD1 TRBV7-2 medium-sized CASSLVGGANTGELFF TGTGCCAGCAGCTTAGTAGGGGGCGCGAACACCGGGGAGCTGTTTTTT
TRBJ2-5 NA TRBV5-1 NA CASSLEVGVAETQYF TGCGCCAGCAGCTTGGAGGTGGGGGTGGCAGAGACCCAGTACTTC
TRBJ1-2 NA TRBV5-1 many CASTRGQGNYGYTF TGCGCCAGCACCCGCGGCCAGGGGAACTATGGCTACACCTTC
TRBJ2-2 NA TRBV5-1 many CASINTGTGELFF TGCGCCAGCATCAACACGGGCACCGGGGAGCTGTTTTTT
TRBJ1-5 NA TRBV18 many CASSIGLNSNQPQHF TGTGCCAGCTCAATTGGACTGAATAGCAATCAGCCCCAGCATTTT
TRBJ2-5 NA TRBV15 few CATRGGGRGETQYF TGTGCCACCAGGGGGGGAGGCCGAGGAGAGACCCAGTACTTC
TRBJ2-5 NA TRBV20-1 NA CSAFRTETQYF TGCAGTGCTTTTCGGACGGAGACCCAGTACTTC
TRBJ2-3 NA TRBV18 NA CASSRNSPGGTDTQYF TGTGCCAGCTCACGTAACTCGCCGGGGGGCACAGATACGCAGTATTTT
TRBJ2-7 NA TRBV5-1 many CASSLEGGRSRSYEQYF TGCGCCAGCAGCTTGGAAGGAGGGAGGTCAAGATCCTACGAGCAGTACTTC
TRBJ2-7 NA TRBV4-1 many CASSQYPRRPPYEQYF TGCGCCAGCAGCCAGTACCCTAGGCGCCCGCCCTACGAGCAGTACTTC
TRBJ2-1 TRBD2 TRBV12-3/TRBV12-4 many CASRLGGSSYNEQFF TGTGCCAGCAGACTGGGGGGGAGCTCCTACAATGAGCAGTTCTTC
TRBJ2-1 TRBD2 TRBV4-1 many CASSRDSGGDSYNEQFF TGCGCCAGCAGCCGGGATAGCGGGGGGGATTCCTACAATGAGCAGTTCTTC
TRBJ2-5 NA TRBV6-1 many CASSDGSPTQYF TGTGCCAGCAGTGACGGGAGCCCAACCCAGTACTTC
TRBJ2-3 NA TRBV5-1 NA CASSQRQSTDTQYF TGCGCCAGCAGCCAAAGACAAAGCACAGATACGCAGTATTTT
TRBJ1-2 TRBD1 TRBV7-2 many CASSFHRGADYGYTF TGTGCCAGCAGCTTCCACAGGGGGGCCGACTATGGCTACACCTTC
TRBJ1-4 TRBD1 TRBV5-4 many CASSRQGATEKLFF TGTGCCAGCAGCAGACAGGGGGCGACTGAAAAACTGTTTTTT
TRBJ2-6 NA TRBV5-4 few CASSFRDSGANVLTF TGTGCCAGCAGCTTCAGGGATTCTGGGGCCAACGTCCTGACTTTC
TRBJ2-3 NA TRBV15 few CATSRATDTQYF TGTGCCACCAGCAGAGCTACAGATACGCAGTATTTT
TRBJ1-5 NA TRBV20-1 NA CSARVPGRDNQPQHF TGCAGTGCTAGGGTGCCGGGCAGGGACAATCAGCCCCAGCATTTT
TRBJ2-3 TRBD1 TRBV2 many CASKRGTGTATDTQYF TGTGCCAGCAAGAGGGGGACCGGGACAGCCACAGATACGCAGTATTTT
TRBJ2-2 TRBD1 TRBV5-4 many CASSPRQGAGELFF TGTGCCAGCAGCCCCAGACAGGGGGCCGGGGAGCTGTTTTTT
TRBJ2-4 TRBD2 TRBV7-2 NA CASSFQTLAEGNIQYF TGTGCCAGCAGCTTCCAAACGCTAGCGGAGGGAAACATTCAGTACTTC
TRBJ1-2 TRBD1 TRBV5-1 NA CASSVPGQGSGYTF TGCGCCAGCAGCGTGCCGGGACAGGGGAGTGGCTACACCTTC
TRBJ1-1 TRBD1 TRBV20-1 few CSARAQGRTEAFF TGCAGTGCTAGAGCACAGGGGAGAACTGAAGCTTTCTTT
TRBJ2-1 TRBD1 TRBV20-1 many CSARDATGGRASSYNEQFF TGCAGTGCTAGAGATGCGACAGGGGGCCGCGCCAGCTCCTACAATGAGCAGTTCTTC
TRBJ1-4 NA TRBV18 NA CASSPTPWRRDEKLFF TGTGCCAGCTCACCAACGCCGTGGAGACGGGATGAAAAACTGTTTTTT
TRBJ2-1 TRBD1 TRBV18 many CASSVRQGNNEQFF TGTGCCAGCTCAGTGAGACAGGGGAACAATGAGCAGTTCTTC
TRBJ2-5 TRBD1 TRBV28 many CASSSGQEETQYF TGTGCCAGCAGTTCGGGACAGGAAGAGACCCAGTACTTC
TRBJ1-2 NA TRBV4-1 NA CASSYPAGPRGGGYTF TGCGCCAGCAGCTACCCAGCGGGCCCCCGAGGGGGTGGCTACACCTTC